Below, 17 T cell receptor beta chains from the same sample are listed, as sequenced in a study of human T cells and chemical hapten exposure. Indicated time point: patch test 1, 2 weeks after DPC sensitization. Treatment specified: therapeutic diphenylcyclopropenone sensitization with weekly scalp DPC. Via MiXCR, TCRdb re-called the RACE reads, giving one row per CDR3 protein. Among some 380,000 distinct CDR3 sequences listed, about 4.4% were seen once. The sequences come from whole blood, collected in connection with sensitization to the hapten diphenylcyclopropenone (DPC). The source is a woman in her forties or fifties with alopecia areata. Some clones in this sample may be carry-over from other donors' samples.

This clonotype showed up many times. CDR3 sequence reads: CASSRDTGELFF. The CDR3 DNA follows: TGTGCCAGTTCTCGCGACACCGGGGAGCTGTTTTTT. This chain connects TRBV7-9 to TRBJ2-2; D is uncertain. This CDR3 is 12 amino acids long. Trimming pared 9 bases from V and 3 bases from J, leaving 8 bases between. From germline, CDR1 is SEHNR and CDR2 FQNEAQ (reference sequence).

This clonotype has ten or more counts. V gene TRBV5-1 combines with J gene TRBJ2-7; D gene uncertain. The CDR3 is made up of 13 amino acids. From germline, CDR1 is SGHRS and CDR2 YFSETQ. The V gene lost 0 bases and the J gene lost 2 bases, with 6 bases spanning the gap. This CDR3 is CASSLEDPYEQYF. As DNA, the CDR3 is TGCGCCAGCAGCTTGGAAGACCCCTACGAGCAGTACTTC.

In this sample, this clonotype turned up many times. The chain couples TRBV4-2 to TRBJ2-3; tentatively, D is TRBD1 (6 bases). CDR1 is LGHNA and CDR2 is YNFKEQ in the germline V gene. Trimming stripped 3 bases from V and 1 base from J, with 11 bases between. This CDR3 spans 15 amino acids. CDR3 in DNA: TGTGCCAGCAGCCAGAAGGGGGACGGCACAGATACGCAGTATTTT. Translated, it gives CASSQKGDGTDTQYF.

This clonotype appeared many times. The chain couples TRBV3-1 to TRBJ1-1, with 8 bases fitting TRBD1. Germline assignment: CDR1 LGHDT and CDR2 YNNKEL (reference sequence). The V segment lost 2 bases and the J segment 0 bases; nucleotides outside the gene matches: 8. This CDR3 contains 17 residues. CDR3 nucleotide sequence: TGTGCCAGCAGCCAACCTCAGGGGGCCCGAATGAACACTGAAGCTTTCTTT. Amino acid sequence: CASSQPQGARMNTEAFF.

This clonotype has a count of ten or more. The rearrangement joins TRBV5-1 to TRBJ1-4; a possible D gene is TRBD1 (5 bases). Germline values: CDR1 SGHRS, CDR2 YFSETQ. The CDR3 length is 13 residues. The V and J ends lost 4 bases and 3 bases respectively, with 7 bases between them. CDR3 sequence (DNA): TGCGCCAGCAGCCGGGGGGCTAATGAAAAACTGTTTTTT. This sequence encodes CASSRGANEKLFF.

This rearrangement joins TRBV2 to TRBJ2-5, with D possibly called TRBD1 or TRBD2 (6 bases each). The length of the CDR3 is 11 residues. The V gene's germline CDR1 is SNHLY and CDR2 FYNNEI. V was cut by 2 bases and J by 14 bases, with 12 bases left in between. CDR3 in amino acids: CASSEFGGPYF. In DNA form, the CDR3 reads TGTGCCAGCAGTGAATTCGGGGGCCCCTACTTC.

The sample holds many counts of this clonotype. V is TRBV12-3 or TRBV12-4 and J is TRBJ1-1; TRBD1 aligns across 7 bases. This CDR3 has 14 amino acids. Trimming cost V 6 bases and J 4 bases; bases outside gene matches: 8. The CDR3 protein is CASSLTGRATEAFF. The CDR3 bases are TGTGCCAGCAGCTTGACAGGGAGGGCCACTGAAGCTTTCTTT.

This clonotype has a count of ten or more. This sequence joins TRBV28 and TRBJ2-1; D not resolved. The CDR3 contains 15 residues. Germline CDR1 reads MDHEN; CDR2 reads SYDVKM. V lost 7 bases, J lost 0 bases, and 13 bases lay in between. This CDR3 reads CASTPGASSYNEQFF. In DNA, the CDR3 is TGTGCCAGCACCCCTGGAGCGAGCTCCTACAATGAGCAGTTCTTC.

This clonotype was counted at least ten times. The gene calls are TRBV7-2 and TRBJ2-1; 11 bases align to TRBD2. The CDR3 covers 20 residues. CDR1 SGHTA and CDR2 FQGNSA come from the germline V gene. Trimming removed 3 bases from V and 2 bases from J; junction bases left unmatched: 15. CDR3 DNA sequence: TGTGCCAGCAGCTTGAAAGGCTTAGCGGGGGGGCCTATTACCTACAATGAGCAGTTCTTC. Protein: CASSLKGLAGGPITYNEQFF.

This clonotype was detected ten times or more. CDR3 protein: CSVVLGTASTDTQYF. The DNA of the CDR3 is TGCAGCGTTGTTCTGGGAACAGCCTCCACAGATACGCAGTATTTT. The chain carries TRBV29-1 and TRBJ2-3; D not certain. The CDR3 has 15 residues. V gave up 4 bases and J gave up 2 bases, with 16 bases separating them. Germline CDR1 SQVTM, CDR2 ANQGSEA.

This clonotype was detected many times. The chain is built from TRBV11-2 and TRBJ2-2; tentatively, D is TRBD1 (5 bases). With 6 bases removed from V and 1 base from J, the gap between germline ends came to 15 bases. CDR1 and CDR2 (germline): SGHAT, FQNNGV. The CDR3 extends over 16 amino acids. CDR3 bases: TGTGCCAGCAGTCAACGGCAGGGCAGGAACACCGGGGAGCTGTTTTTT. Amino acid sequence: CASSQRQGRNTGELFF.

This clonotype was counted at least ten times. The CDR3 nucleotides read TGTGCCAGCAGCTTAGGGCAGGGGAGAACCTACAATGAGCAGTTCTTC. Its protein is CASSLGQGRTYNEQFF. The chain couples TRBV11-2 to TRBJ2-1, with D tentatively TRBD1 (6 bases). V was pared by 1 base and J by 2 bases, with 12 bases between. The CDR3 length is 16 residues. CDR1 and CDR2 from the germline V gene are SGHAT and FQNNGV.

This clonotype was recorded many times. The rearrangement links TRBV13 to TRBJ2-6; no clear D. The CDR3 totals 15 residues. The V gene lost 0 bases and the J gene lost 0 bases, with 3 bases spanning the gap. The V gene's germline CDR1 is PRHDT and CDR2 FYEKMQ (reference sequence). The chain's CDR3 is CASSLGDSGANVLTF. CDR3 DNA: TGTGCCAGCAGCTTAGGGGACTCTGGGGCCAACGTCCTGACTTTC.

This clonotype was observed a few times. The chain is built from TRBV19 and TRBJ1-5, with 9 bases fitting TRBD1. The germline gives CDR1 LNHDA, CDR2 SQIVND (reference sequence). The CDR3 consists of 17 residues. The trim removed 5 bases at V and 7 bases at J, leaving 15 bases unmatched. In nucleotides, the CDR3 is TGTGCCAGTAGTCCCCGGGACAGGGCCCGGAGTATGCAGCCCCAGCATTTT. The encoded protein is CASSPRDRARSMQPQHF.

This clonotype was seen ten or more times. The rearrangement uses TRBV2 and TRBJ1-2; TRBD1 matches 7 bases. Trimming removed 4 bases from V and 8 bases from J; junction bases left unmatched: 7. Germline V gene lookup returns CDR1 SNHLY and CDR2 FYNNEI. The CDR3 consists of 13 residues. CDR3 loop: CASSADRVRGYTF. CDR3 coding DNA: TGTGCCAGCAGTGCTGACAGGGTTAGAGGCTACACCTTC.

Many counts were recorded for this clonotype. The V and J genes are TRBV16 and TRBJ2-3; 7 bases match TRBD1. This CDR3 is 17 amino acids long. The germline V gene encodes CDR1 KGHSY and CDR2 FQNENV. Losses at the gene ends were 4 bases for V and 1 base for J; bases not matched to a gene: 11. CDR3 DNA sequence: TGTGCCAGCAGCCGAGGACGGCCTGGACAGGGCACAGATACGCAGTATTTT. Translation gives CASSRGRPGQGTDTQYF.

This clonotype was detected a few times. The rearrangement uses TRBV5-6 and TRBJ1-1; D remains ambiguous. The CDR3 is made up of 14 amino acids. V gave up 0 bases and J gave up 1 base, with 7 bases separating them. Germline V gives CDR1 SGHDT, CDR2 YYEEEE. The CDR3 nucleotides are TGTGCCAGCAGCTTGGAACTTTGGAACACTGAAGCTTTCTTT. This encodes CASSLELWNTEAFF.